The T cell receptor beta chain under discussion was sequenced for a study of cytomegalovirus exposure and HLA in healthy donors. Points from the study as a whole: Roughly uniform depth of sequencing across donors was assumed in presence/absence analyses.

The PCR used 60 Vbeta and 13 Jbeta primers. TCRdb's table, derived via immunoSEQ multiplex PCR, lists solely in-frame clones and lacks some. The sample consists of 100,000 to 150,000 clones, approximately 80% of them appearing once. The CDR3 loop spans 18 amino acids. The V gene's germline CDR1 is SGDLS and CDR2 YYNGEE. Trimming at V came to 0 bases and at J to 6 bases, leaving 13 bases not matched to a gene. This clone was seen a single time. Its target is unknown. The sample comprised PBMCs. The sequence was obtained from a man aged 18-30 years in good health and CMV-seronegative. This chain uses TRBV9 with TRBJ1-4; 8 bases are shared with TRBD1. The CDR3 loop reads CASSVGSGQGVSDEKLFF. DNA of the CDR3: TGTGCCAGCAGCGTAGGGTCAGGACAGGGAGTTTCGGATGAAAAACTGTTTTTT.